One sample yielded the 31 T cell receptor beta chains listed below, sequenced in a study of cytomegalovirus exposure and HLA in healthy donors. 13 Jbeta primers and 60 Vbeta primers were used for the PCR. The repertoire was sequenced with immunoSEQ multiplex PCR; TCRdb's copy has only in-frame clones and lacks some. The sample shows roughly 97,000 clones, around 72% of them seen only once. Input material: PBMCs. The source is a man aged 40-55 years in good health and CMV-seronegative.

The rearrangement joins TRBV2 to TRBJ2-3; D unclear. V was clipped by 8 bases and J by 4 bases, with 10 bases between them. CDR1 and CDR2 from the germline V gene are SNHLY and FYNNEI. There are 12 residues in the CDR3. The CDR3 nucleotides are TGTGCCAGCTCCGCGATCGCAGATACGCAGTATTTT. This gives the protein CASSAIADTQYF.

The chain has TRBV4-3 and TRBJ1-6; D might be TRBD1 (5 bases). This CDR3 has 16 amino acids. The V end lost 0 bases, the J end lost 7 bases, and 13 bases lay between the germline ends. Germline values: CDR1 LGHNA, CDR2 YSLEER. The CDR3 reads CASSQDGRQTNSPLHF. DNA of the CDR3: TGCGCCAGCAGCCAAGATGGGCGACAGACCAATTCACCCCTCCACTTT.

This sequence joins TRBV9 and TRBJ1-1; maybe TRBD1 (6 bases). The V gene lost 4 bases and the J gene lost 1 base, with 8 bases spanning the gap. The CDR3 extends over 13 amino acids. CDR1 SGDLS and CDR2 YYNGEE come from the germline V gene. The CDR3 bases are TGTGCCAGCAGCCAAGGGGGGAACACTGAAGCTTTCTTT. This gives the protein CASSQGGNTEAFF. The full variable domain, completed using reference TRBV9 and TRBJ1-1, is DSGVTQTPKHLITATGQRVTLRCSPRSGDLSVYWYQQSLDQGLQFLIQYYNGEERAKGNILERFSAQQFPDLHSELNLSSLELGDSALYFCASSQGGNTEAFFGQGTRLTVV.

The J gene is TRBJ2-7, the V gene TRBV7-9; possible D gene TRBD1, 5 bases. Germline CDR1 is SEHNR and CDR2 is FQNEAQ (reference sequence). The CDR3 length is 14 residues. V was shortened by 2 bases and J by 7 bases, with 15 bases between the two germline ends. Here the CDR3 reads CASSLIRQGWEQYF. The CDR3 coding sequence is TGTGCCAGCAGCTTAATCCGCCAGGGATGGGAGCAGTACTTC.

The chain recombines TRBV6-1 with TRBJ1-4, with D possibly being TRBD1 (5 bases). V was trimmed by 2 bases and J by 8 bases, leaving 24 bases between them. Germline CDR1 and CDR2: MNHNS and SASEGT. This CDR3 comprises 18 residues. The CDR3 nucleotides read TGTGCCAGCAGTGAATACTCGGACATACAGTCAATGAGGGAAAAACTGTTTTTT. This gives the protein CASSEYSDIQSMREKLFF.

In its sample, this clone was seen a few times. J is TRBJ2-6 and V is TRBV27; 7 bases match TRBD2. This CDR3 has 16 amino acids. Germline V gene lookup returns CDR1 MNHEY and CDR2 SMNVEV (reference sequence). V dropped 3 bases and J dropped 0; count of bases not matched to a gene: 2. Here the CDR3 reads CASSFGGFSGANVLTF. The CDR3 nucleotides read TGTGCCAGCAGTTTCGGGGGGTTCTCTGGGGCCAACGTCCTGACTTTC.

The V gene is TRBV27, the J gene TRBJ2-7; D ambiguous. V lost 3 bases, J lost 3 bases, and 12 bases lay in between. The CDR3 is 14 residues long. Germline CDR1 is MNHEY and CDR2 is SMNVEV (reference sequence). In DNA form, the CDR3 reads TGTGCCAGCAGTTTGGTGGGCAGGTACTACGAGCAGTACTTC. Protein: CASSLVGRYYEQYF.

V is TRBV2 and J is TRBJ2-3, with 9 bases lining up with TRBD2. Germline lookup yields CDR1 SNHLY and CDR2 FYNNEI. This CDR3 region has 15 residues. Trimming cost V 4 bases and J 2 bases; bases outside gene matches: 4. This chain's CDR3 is CASSVLAGPTDTQYF. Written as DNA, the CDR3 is TGTGCCAGCAGTGTTCTAGCGGGGCCCACAGATACGCAGTATTTT.

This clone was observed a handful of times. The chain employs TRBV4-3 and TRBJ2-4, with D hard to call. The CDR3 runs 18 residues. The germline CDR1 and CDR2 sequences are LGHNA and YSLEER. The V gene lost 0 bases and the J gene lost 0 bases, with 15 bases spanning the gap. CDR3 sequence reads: CASSQDVLTQIAKNIQYF. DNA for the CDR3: TGCGCCAGCAGCCAAGACGTCTTAACCCAGATAGCCAAAAACATTCAGTACTTC.

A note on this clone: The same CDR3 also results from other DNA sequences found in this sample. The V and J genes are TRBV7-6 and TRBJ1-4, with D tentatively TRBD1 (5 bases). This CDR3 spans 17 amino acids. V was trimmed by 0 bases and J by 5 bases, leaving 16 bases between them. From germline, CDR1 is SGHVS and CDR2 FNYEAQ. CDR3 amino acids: CASSLASGSLGNEKLFF. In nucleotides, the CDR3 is TGTGCCAGCAGCTTAGCCTCAGGGTCTTTAGGAAATGAAAAACTGTTTTTT. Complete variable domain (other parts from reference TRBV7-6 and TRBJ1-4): GAGVSQSPRYKVTKRGQDVALRCDPISGHVSLYWYRQALGQGPEFLTYFNYEAQQDKSGLPNDRFSAERPEGSISTLTIQRTEQRDSAMYRCASSLASGSLGNEKLFFGSGTQLSVL.

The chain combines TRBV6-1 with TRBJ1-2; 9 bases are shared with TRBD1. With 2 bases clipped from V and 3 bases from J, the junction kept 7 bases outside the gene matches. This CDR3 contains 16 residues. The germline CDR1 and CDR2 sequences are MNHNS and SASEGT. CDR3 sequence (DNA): TGTGCCAGCAGTGAATTGGGACAGGGAAATTACTATGGCTACACCTTC. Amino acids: CASSELGQGNYYGYTF.

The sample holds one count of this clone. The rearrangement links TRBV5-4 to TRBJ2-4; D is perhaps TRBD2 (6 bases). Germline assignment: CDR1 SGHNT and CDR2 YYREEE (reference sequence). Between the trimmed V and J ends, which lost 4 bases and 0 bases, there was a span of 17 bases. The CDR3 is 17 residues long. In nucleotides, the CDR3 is TGTGCCAGCAGCCCGCCTGGGACTTCTTTAGCCAAAAACATTCAGTACTTC. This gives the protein CASSPPGTSLAKNIQYF.

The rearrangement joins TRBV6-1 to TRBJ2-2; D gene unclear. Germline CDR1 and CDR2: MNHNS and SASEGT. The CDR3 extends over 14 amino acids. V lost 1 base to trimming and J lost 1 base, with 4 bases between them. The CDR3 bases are TGTGCCAGCAGTGAAGGCAGGAACACCGGGGAGCTGTTTTTT. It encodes CASSEGRNTGELFF.

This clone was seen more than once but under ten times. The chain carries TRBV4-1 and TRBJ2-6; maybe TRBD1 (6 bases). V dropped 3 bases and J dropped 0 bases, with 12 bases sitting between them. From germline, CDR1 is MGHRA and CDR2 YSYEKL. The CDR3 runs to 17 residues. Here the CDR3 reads CASSHRQALSGANVLTF. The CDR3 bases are TGCGCCAGCAGCCACCGACAGGCGCTCTCTGGGGCCAACGTCCTGACTTTC.

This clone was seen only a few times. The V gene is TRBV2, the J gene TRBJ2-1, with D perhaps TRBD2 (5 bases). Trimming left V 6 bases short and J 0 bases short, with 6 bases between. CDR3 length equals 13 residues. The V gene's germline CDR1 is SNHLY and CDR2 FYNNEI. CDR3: CASSRDSYNEQFF. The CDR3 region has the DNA TGTGCCAGCAGCCGGGACTCCTACAATGAGCAGTTCTTC.

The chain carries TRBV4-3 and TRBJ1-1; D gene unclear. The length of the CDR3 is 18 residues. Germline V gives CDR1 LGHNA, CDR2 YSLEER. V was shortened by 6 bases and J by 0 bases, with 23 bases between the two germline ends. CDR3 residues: CASSHRVRNNRVNTEAFF. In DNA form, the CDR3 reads TGCGCCAGCAGTCACCGGGTCCGAAATAACCGGGTGAACACTGAAGCTTTCTTT.

The CDR3 here is CASSSGFWRPGGNEQFF. The DNA of the CDR3 is TGTGCCAGTAGTAGTGGTTTTTGGCGGCCGGGGGGCAATGAGCAGTTCTTC. The V call is TRBV19, the J call TRBJ2-1; 7 positions match TRBD2. Losses at the gene ends were 4 bases for V and 6 bases for J; bases not matched to a gene: 15. The germline V gene encodes CDR1 LNHDA and CDR2 SQIVND (reference sequence). The CDR3 runs 17 residues.

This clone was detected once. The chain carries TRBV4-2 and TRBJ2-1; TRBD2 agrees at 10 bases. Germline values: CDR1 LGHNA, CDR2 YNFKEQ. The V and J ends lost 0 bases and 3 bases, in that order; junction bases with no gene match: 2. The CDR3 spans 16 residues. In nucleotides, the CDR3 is TGTGCCAGCAGCCAAGATATAGCGGGGGGCTACAATGAGCAGTTCTTC. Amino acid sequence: CASSQDIAGGYNEQFF.

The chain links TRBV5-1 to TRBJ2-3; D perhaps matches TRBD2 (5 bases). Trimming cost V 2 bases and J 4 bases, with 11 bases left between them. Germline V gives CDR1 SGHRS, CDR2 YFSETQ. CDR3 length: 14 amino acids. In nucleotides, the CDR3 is TGCGCCAGCAGCTTTCCCCTAGCTGCAGATACGCAGTATTTT. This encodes CASSFPLAADTQYF.

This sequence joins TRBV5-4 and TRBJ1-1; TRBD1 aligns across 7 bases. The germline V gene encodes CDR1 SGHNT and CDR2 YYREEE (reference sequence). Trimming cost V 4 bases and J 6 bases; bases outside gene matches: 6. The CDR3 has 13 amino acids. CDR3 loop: CASSPGGGAEAFF. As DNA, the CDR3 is TGTGCCAGCAGCCCGGGAGGGGGCGCTGAAGCTTTCTTT.

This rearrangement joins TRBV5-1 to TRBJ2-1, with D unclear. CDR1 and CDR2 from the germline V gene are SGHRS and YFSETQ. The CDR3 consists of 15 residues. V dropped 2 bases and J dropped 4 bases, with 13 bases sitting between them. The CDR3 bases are TGCGCCAGCAGCTTCGGTCCCGAAGAGTACAATGAGCAGTTCTTC. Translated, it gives CASSFGPEEYNEQFF.

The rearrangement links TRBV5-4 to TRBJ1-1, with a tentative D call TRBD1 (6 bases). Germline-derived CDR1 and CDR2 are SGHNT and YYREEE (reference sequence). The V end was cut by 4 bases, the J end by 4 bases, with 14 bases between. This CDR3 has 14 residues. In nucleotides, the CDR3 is TGTGCCAGCAGCCGCACAGGGCATGTCACTGAAGCTTTCTTT. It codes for CASSRTGHVTEAFF.

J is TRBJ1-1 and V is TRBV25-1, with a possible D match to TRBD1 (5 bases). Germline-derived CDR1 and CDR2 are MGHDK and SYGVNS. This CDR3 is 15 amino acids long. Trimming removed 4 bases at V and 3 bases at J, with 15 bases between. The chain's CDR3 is CASSVAGTSDTEAFF. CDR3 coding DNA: TGTGCCAGCAGTGTGGCAGGGACTTCTGACACTGAAGCTTTCTTT.

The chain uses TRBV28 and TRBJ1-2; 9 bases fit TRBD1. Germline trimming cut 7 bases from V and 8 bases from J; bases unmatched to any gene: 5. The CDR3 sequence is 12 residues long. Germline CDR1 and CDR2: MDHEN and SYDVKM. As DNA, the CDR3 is TGTGCCAGCAAAGGGACAGGGAGCGGCTACACCTTC. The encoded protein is CASKGTGSGYTF.

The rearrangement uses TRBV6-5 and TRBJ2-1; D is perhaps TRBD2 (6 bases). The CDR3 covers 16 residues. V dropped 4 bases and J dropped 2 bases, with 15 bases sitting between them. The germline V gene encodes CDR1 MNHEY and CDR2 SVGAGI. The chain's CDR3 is CASSFTLAPAYNEQFF. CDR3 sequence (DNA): TGTGCCAGCAGTTTCACCCTAGCGCCAGCCTACAATGAGCAGTTCTTC.

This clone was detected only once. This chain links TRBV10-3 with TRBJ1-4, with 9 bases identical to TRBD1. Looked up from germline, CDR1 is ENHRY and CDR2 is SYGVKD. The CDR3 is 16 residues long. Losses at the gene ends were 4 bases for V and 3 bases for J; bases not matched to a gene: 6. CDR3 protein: CAISAAQGAANEKLFF. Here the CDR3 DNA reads TGTGCCATCAGTGCGGCACAGGGGGCAGCTAATGAAAAACTGTTTTTT.

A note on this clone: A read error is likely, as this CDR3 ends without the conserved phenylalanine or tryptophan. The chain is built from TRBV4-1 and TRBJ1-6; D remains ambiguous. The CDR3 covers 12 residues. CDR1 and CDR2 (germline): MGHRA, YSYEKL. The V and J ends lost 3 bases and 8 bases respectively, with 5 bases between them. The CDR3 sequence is CASSQRYSPLHV. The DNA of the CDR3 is TGCGCCAGCAGCCAGCGGTATTCACCCCTCCACGTT.

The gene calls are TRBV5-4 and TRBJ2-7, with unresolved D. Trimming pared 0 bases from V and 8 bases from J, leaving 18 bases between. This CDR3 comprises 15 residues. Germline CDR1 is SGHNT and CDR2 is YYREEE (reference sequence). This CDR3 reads CASSLGGPTRYQQYF. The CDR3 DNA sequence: TGTGCCAGCAGCTTGGGTGGCCCGACAAGATACCAGCAGTACTTC.

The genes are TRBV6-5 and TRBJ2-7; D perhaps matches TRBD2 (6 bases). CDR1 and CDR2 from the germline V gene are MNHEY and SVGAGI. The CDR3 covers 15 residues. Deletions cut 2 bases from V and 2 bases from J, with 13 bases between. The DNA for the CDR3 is TGTGCCAGCAGTTACGGCGGGATAGTCCCCTACGAGCAGTACTTC. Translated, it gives CASSYGGIVPYEQYF.

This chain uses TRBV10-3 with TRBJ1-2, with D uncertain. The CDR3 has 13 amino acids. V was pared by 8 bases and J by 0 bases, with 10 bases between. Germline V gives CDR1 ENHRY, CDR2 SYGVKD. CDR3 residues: CAIRETANYGYTF. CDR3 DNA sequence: TGTGCCATCCGGGAGACCGCTAACTATGGCTACACCTTC.

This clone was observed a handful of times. In DNA form, the CDR3 reads TGTGCCAGCAGTAATGGACAGTTGCCCGGGGAGCTGTTTTTT. The encoded protein is CASSNGQLPGELFF. The genes are TRBV28 and TRBJ2-2; possible D gene TRBD1, 6 bases. Between the trimmed V and J ends, which lost 5 bases and 6 bases, there was a span of 13 bases. Looked up from germline, CDR1 is MDHEN and CDR2 is SYDVKM. This CDR3 spans 14 amino acids. Complete variable domain (other parts from reference TRBV28 and TRBJ2-2): DVKVTQSSRYLVKRTGEKVFLECVQDMDHENMFWYRQDPGLGLRLIYFSYDVKMKEKGDIPEGYSVSREKKERFSLILESASTNQTSMYLCASSNGQLPGELFFGEGSRLTVL.